Listed below are T cell receptor beta chains from one sample, sequenced in a study of cytomegalovirus exposure and HLA in healthy donors. Clones were sequenced by immunoSEQ multiplex PCR, and TCRdb holds only the in-frame ones, with some missing. The table has about 150,000 clones, 70% to 80% seen once; the top ten hold roughly 2.2%. What was sequenced was PBMCs. The receptors were gathered from a man aged 25 to 45 in good health and CMV-seronegative. Each CDR3 is given with its conserved first and last residue. Fields, in order: J gene, D gene, V gene, CDR3 length, clone size, CDR3 protein, CDR3 DNA. The D gene is left open where the match is weak. Size is omitted from some rows. Given values are once, few, many or a class for expanded clones.

TRBJ2-7	-	TRBV18	13	once	CASSEDSTYEQYF	TGTGCCAGCTCGGAGGACAGCACCTACGAGCAGTACTTC
TRBJ1-5	-	TRBV2	13	-	CASSEEVEQPQNF	TGTGCCAGCAGTGAAGAGGTCGAACAGCCCCAGAATTTT
TRBJ2-7	TRBD2	TRBV28	16	-	CASSPPSGTSGYEQYF	TGTGCCAGCAGTCCACCCAGCGGGACTAGCGGCTACGAGCAGTACTTC
TRBJ2-3	-	TRBV7-7	14	-	CASSLAGSADTQYF	TGTGCCAGCAGCTTAGCCGGGAGCGCAGATACGCAGTATTTT
TRBJ1-2	-	TRBV18	14	-	CASSPPGGFYGYTF	TGTGCCAGCTCACCACCGGGGGGGTTCTATGGCTACACCTTC
TRBJ1-1	-	TRBV25-1	11	-	CAGGEGTEAFF	TGTGCCGGGGGGGAGGGGACTGAAGCTTTCTTT
TRBJ2-2	TRBD2	TRBV5-1	19	-	CASSSSLAGGPGYTGELFF	TGCGCCAGCAGCTCCTCCCTAGCGGGGGGGCCCGGGTACACCGGGGAGCTGTTTTTT
TRBJ1-1	-	TRBV4-2	16	-	CASSHEPPGGGTEAFF	TGTGCCAGCAGCCATGAGCCCCCGGGGGGCGGCACTGAAGCTTTCTTT
TRBJ1-1	-	TRBV11-1	13	-	CASSLGASREAFF	TGTGCCAGCAGCTTAGGAGCCTCCCGTGAAGCTTTCTTT
TRBJ2-7	-	TRBV19	13	-	CASSIGTSYEQYF	TGTGCCAGTAGTATAGGTACGAGCTACGAGCAGTACTTC
TRBJ1-4	-	TRBV28	15	-	CASSLQGPANEKLFF	TGTGCCAGCAGTCTACAGGGTCCTGCTAATGAAAAACTGTTTTTT
TRBJ2-7	TRBD2	TRBV7-2	14	-	CASSALRGDGEQYF	TGTGCCAGCAGCGCCCTGCGGGGGGACGGCGAGCAGTACTTC
TRBJ1-1	-	TRBV11-2	15	-	CASSLDPDMNTEAFF	TGTGCCAGCAGCTTAGATCCCGACATGAACACTGAAGCTTTCTTT
TRBJ2-2	TRBD2	TRBV7-2	17	-	CASSLDRRAGVTGELFF	TGTGCCAGCAGCTTAGACCGAAGAGCGGGGGTCACCGGGGAGCTGTTTTTT
TRBJ1-2	TRBD1	TRBV4-3	16	few	CASSQAGQGGYYGYTF	TGCGCCAGCAGCCAAGCAGGACAGGGAGGTTACTATGGCTACACCTTC
TRBJ2-5	-	TRBV7-3	14	-	CASSLRAGQETQYF	TGTGCCAGCAGCTTAAGGGCAGGGCAAGAGACCCAGTACTTC
TRBJ1-5	-	TRBV19	15	few	CASSVRLYSNQPQHF	TGTGCCAGTAGTGTCAGGTTGTACAGCAATCAGCCCCAGCATTTT
TRBJ1-2	-	TRBV19	16	-	CASSPWERDTGYGYTF	TGTGCCAGTAGTCCCTGGGAGCGGGACACCGGCTATGGCTACACCTTC
TRBJ1-6	-	TRBV11-2	15	-	CASSLDLMEYSPLHF	TGTGCCAGCAGCTTAGATCTTATGGAGTATTCACCCCTCCACTTT
TRBJ2-1	-	TRBV15	19	-	CATSRETGLDNPSYNEQFF	TGTGCCACCAGCAGAGAAACGGGACTCGACAACCCCTCCTACAATGAGCAGTTCTTC
TRBJ2-7	-	TRBV7-2	14	-	CASSLGRGNYEQYF	TGTGCCAGCAGCTTAGGGAGGGGAAACTACGAGCAGTACTTC
TRBJ1-6	-	TRBV15	12	-	CATSIYNSPLNF	TGTGCCACCAGCATCTATAATTCACCCCTCAACTTT
TRBJ1-4	-	TRBV5-1	14	-	CASRDDRVPEKLFF	TGCGCCAGCAGAGATGACAGAGTCCCTGAAAAACTGTTTTTT
TRBJ2-1	-	TRBV6-1	15	-	CASSEAKGGGNEQFF	TGTGCCAGCAGTGAAGCGAAAGGGGGGGGCAATGAGCAGTTCTTC
TRBJ2-7	TRBD1	TRBV29-1	13	-	CSVARDRGLEQYF	TGCAGCGTTGCACGGGACAGGGGGCTCGAGCAGTACTTC
TRBJ1-4	-	TRBV29-1	12	-	CSVEDRNEKLFF	TGCAGCGTTGAAGATCGTAATGAAAAACTGTTTTTT
TRBJ1-1	TRBD1	TRBV19	14	few	CASRRLTGFSEAFF	TGTGCCAGTAGGAGATTGACAGGGTTTTCTGAAGCTTTCTTT
TRBJ1-4	-	TRBV29-1	11	-	CSVERGEKLFF	TGCAGCGTTGAAAGAGGTGAAAAACTGTTTTTT
TRBJ1-5	-	TRBV19	15	few	CASSMGGGSNQPQHF	TGTGCCAGTAGTATGGGCGGGGGGAGCAATCAGCCCCAGCATTTT
TRBJ2-2	TRBD1	TRBV19	13	-	CATRTGSTGELFF	TGTGCCACTAGGACAGGGAGCACCGGGGAGCTGTTTTTT
TRBJ1-6	TRBD1	TRBV6-1	18	-	CASSGDRASSSYNSPLHF	TGTGCCAGCAGTGGGGACAGGGCTTCGAGCTCCTATAATTCACCCCTCCACTTT
TRBJ1-1	-	TRBV7-9	14	-	CASSLYELNTEAFF	TGTGCCAGCAGCTTATATGAGCTAAACACTGAAGCTTTCTTT